A selection of T cell receptor beta chains follows, all from one sample in a study of blood T cells in healthy people across ages. TCRdb analysed the 5' RACE reads with MiXCR anew, one entry per CDR3 protein. The sample gives around 1,700,000 distinct CDR3 sequences, 25% to 30% of which show up once; around 7.7% is in the top ten. The sequenced material came from blood. The source is a young woman in good health. The CDR3 runs from the conserved cysteine through the conserved F or W. A D gene is named only where the DNA matches it firmly. Expanded clones are given a class, and other clones once, few, many or no size at all.

many	TRBD2	TRBV20-1	TRBJ2-1	CSARDPLAGDYNEQFF	TGCAGTGCTAGAGATCCGCTAGCGGGGGATTACAATGAGCAGTTCTTC
once	NA	TRBV3-1	TRBJ1-1	CASSQWGPGETEAFF	TGTGCCAGCAGCCAATGGGGCCCCGGGGAGACTGAAGCTTTCTTT
NA	NA	TRBV18	TRBJ1-6	CASSSDMMGSPLHF	TGTGCCAGCTCATCAGACATGATGGGTTCACCCCTCCACTTT
NA	TRBD1	TRBV6-2/TRBV6-3	TRBJ2-1	CASSLTGDERFF	TGTGCCAGCAGCCTCACAGGGGACGAGCGGTTCTTC
NA	TRBD1	TRBV15	TRBJ2-7	CATSSSGTGPYEQYF	TGTGCCACCAGCAGTTCCGGGACAGGTCCCTACGAGCAGTACTTC
NA	NA	TRBV11-3	TRBJ2-1	CASTYDGSSDLNEQFF	TGTGCCAGCACTTACGACGGGTCTAGCGACTTAAATGAGCAGTTCTTC
many	TRBD2	TRBV9	TRBJ2-7	CASSVGGLALGEQYF	TGTGCCAGCAGCGTTGGGGGACTAGCCCTAGGGGAGCAGTACTTC
NA	NA	TRBV11-2	TRBJ2-6	CASSPRGITGQSSGANVLTF	TGTGCCAGCAGCCCTCGGGGAATCACAGGGCAAAGCTCTGGGGCCAACGTCCTGACTTTC
once	NA	TRBV7-2	TRBJ2-3	CASSLAMGRETDTQYF	TGTGCCAGCAGCTTAGCAATGGGCAGGGAGACAGATACGCAGTATTTT
NA	NA	TRBV15	TRBJ2-5	CATSRPQEAQYF	TGTGCCACCAGCAGACCCCAAGAGGCCCAGTACTTC
NA	NA	TRBV2	TRBJ1-1	CASSELEDTEAFF	TGTGCCAGCAGTGAGTTAGAGGACACTGAAGCTTTCTTT
many	TRBD1	TRBV5-1	TRBJ2-1	CASSLTGTGTSEQFF	TGCGCCAGCAGCTTGACCGGGACAGGGACAAGTGAGCAGTTCTTC
NA	NA	TRBV11-1	TRBJ1-1	CASATWGRDTEAFF	TGTGCCAGCGCAACCTGGGGACGGGACACTGAAGCTTTCTTT
NA	NA	TRBV14	TRBJ1-1	CASSQDRSTSESGAFF	TGTGCCAGCAGCCAAGATCGTAGTACGTCAGAGAGTGGAGCTTTCTTT
NA	NA	TRBV7-2	TRBJ1-4	CASSLARGAANEKLFF	TGTGCCAGCAGCTTAGCGCGGGGGGCGGCTAATGAAAAACTGTTTTTT
few	TRBD1	TRBV5-1	TRBJ1-5	CASSSGTADGPQHF	TGCGCCAGCAGCAGCGGGACAGCCGACGGGCCCCAGCATTTT
few	NA	TRBV27	TRBJ1-2	CASSLPDSYPRGYTF	TGTGCCAGCAGCCTTCCGGACTCCTACCCTCGGGGCTACACCTTC
once	TRBD2	TRBV4-1	TRBJ2-7	CASSQRLAGDYEQYF	TGCGCCAGCAGCCAACGACTAGCGGGAGACTACGAGCAGTACTTC
NA	TRBD1	TRBV9	TRBJ1-1	CASSVDQGATEAFF	TGTGCCAGCAGCGTAGACCAGGGGGCAACTGAAGCTTTCTTT
few	NA	TRBV20-1	TRBJ1-2	CSARGRGLNYGYTF	TGCAGTGCTAGAGGTCGAGGACTTAACTATGGCTACACCTTC
many	TRBD2	TRBV6-1	TRBJ2-3	CASSEEAGGTDTQYF	TGTGCCAGCAGTGAAGAAGCGGGGGGCACAGATACGCAGTATTTT
few	TRBD1	TRBV29-1	TRBJ1-1	CSVDTGVGNTEAFF	TGCAGCGTTGACACAGGGGTGGGGAACACTGAAGCTTTCTTT
few	NA	TRBV24-1	TRBJ2-7	CATSDLHSASWPPALKRVIYEQYF	TGTGCCACCAGTGATTTGCACAGTGCTTCTTGGCCACCTGCTCTCAAAAGGGTGATCTACGAGCAGTACTTC
NA	NA	TRBV7-2	TRBJ2-1	CASSRGGGGPSSYNEQFF	TGTGCCAGCAGTAGGGGAGGGGGCGGCCCCAGCTCCTACAATGAGCAGTTCTTC
few	NA	TRBV28	TRBJ2-4	CASSPQLAKNIQYF	TGTGCCAGCAGTCCCCAGCTAGCCAAAAACATTCAGTACTTC
NA	TRBD2	TRBV4-2	TRBJ2-3	CASSRPGLAGVVSPDTQYF	TGTGCCAGCAGCCGACCGGGACTAGCGGGAGTAGTAAGCCCAGATACGCAGTATTTT
few	NA	TRBV29-1	TRBJ1-2	CSVEDRAVHFIDNYGYTF	TGCAGCGTTGAAGATAGGGCAGTTCATTTTATAGATAACTATGGCTACACCTTC
NA	NA	TRBV25-1	TRBJ1-2	CASRTSSGGGGWYGYTF	TGTGCCAGCAGGACTTCCTCCGGGGGGGGCGGATGGTATGGCTACACCTTC
few	TRBD2	TRBV5-6	TRBJ2-1	CASSLLLAGAARGEQFF	TGTGCCAGCAGCTTGTTACTAGCGGGGGCCGCCCGAGGTGAGCAGTTCTTC
NA	NA	TRBV20-1	TRBJ2-3	CSARPPAGSKTDTQYF	TGCAGTGCTAGACCCCCGGCGGGGAGTAAAACAGATACGCAGTATTTT